A selection of T cell receptor beta chains follows, all from one sample in a study of technical replicates of blood from several donors. TCRdb's table, derived via immunoSEQ multiplex PCR, lists solely in-frame clones and lacks some. The table lists roughly 80,000 clones, 94% of them singletons. Sequencing was performed on T cells isolated from PBMCs. The receptors were sampled from a human donor in good health. CDR3s include the opening cysteine and the closing phenylalanine or tryptophan. The D gene is left open where the match is weak. Size tells how often a clone was seen (once, few, many) or the class of an expanded clone, and some rows leave it out.

v_gene	abundance	d_gene	j_gene	CDR3aa	CDR3nt
TRBV11-1	once	TRBD2	TRBJ2-7	CASSFSSGSSYEQYF	TGTGCCAGCAGCTTCTCTAGCGGAAGCTCCTACGAGCAGTACTTC
TRBV4-3	-	-	TRBJ2-3	CASSQAAEAPTDTQYF	TGCGCCAGCAGCCAAGCGGCGGAAGCACCCACAGATACGCAGTATTTT
TRBV7-9	-	TRBD2	TRBJ2-3	CASSLVGLAGSTDTQYF	TGTGCCAGCAGCTTAGTGGGTCTAGCGGGAAGCACAGATACGCAGTATTTT
TRBV6-1	once	TRBD2	TRBJ2-7	CASSDYSGRAYEQYF	TGTGCCAGCAGTGATTATAGCGGGAGGGCCTACGAGCAGTACTTC
TRBV27	once	-	TRBJ1-2	CASSPRQGSYGYTF	TGTGCCAGCAGTCCCCGTCAGGGTTCCTATGGCTACACCTTC
TRBV6-5	-	-	TRBJ1-2	CASSSRGLEGYTF	TGTGCCAGCAGTTCTAGAGGGCTAGAAGGCTACACCTTC
TRBV27	-	-	TRBJ1-1	CASSPGHTNTEAFF	TGTGCCAGCAGTCCAGGACACACGAACACTGAAGCTTTCTTT
TRBV28	-	TRBD1	TRBJ2-7	CASHQGETYEQYF	TGTGCCAGCCATCAGGGGGAGACCTACGAGCAGTACTTC
TRBV19	-	TRBD1	TRBJ1-1	CATNNPYQRQGGEAFF	TGTGCCACCAATAACCCCTACCAGAGACAGGGGGGAGAGGCTTTCTTT
TRBV29-1	-	TRBD2	TRBJ2-1	CSVLAGGYNEQFF	TGCAGCGTTTTAGCGGGTGGCTACAATGAGCAGTTCTTC
TRBV28	-	TRBD1	TRBJ1-1	CASSFRQGLNTEAFF	TGTGCCAGCAGTTTTAGACAGGGGCTGAACACTGAAGCTTTCTTT
TRBV9	-	TRBD2	TRBJ2-5	CASNSGLDETQYF	TGTGCCAGCAACTCGGGACTAGATGAGACCCAGTACTTC
TRBV19	few	TRBD1	TRBJ1-4	CASSMPTGVPNEKLFF	TGTGCCAGTAGTATGCCGACAGGGGTACCTAATGAAAAACTGTTTTTT
TRBV28	-	-	TRBJ2-1	CASSVIPIAESSYNEQFF	TGTGCCAGCAGTGTCATACCAATAGCGGAGAGCTCCTACAATGAGCAGTTCTTC
TRBV9	-	TRBD2	TRBJ2-2	CASSTRTSVNTGELFF	TGTGCCAGCAGCACTAGGACTAGCGTGAACACCGGGGAGCTGTTTTTT
TRBV2	-	TRBD1	TRBJ2-5	CASSSPGQGETQYF	TGTGCCAGCAGCTCACCAGGACAGGGAGAGACCCAGTACTTC
TRBV7-2	-	TRBD2	TRBJ2-6	CASSISGGYISGANVLTF	TGTGCCAGCAGCATTAGCGGGGGATACATCTCTGGGGCCAACGTCCTGACTTTC
TRBV25-1	-	-	TRBJ2-5	CASSEFKRSPETQYF	TGTGCCAGCAGTGAATTCAAGAGGTCCCCAGAGACCCAGTACTTC
TRBV29-1	-	-	TRBJ1-2	CSVAGRGGYTF	TGCAGCGTTGCAGGGCGAGGCGGCTACACCTTC
TRBV6-1	-	-	TRBJ1-1	CASLRSREATEAFF	TGTGCCAGCTTGAGGTCAAGGGAGGCCACTGAAGCTTTCTTT
TRBV7-2	-	TRBD2	TRBJ2-7	CASSQGVAGVGEQYF	TGTGCCAGCAGCCAGGGGGTAGCGGGAGTGGGCGAGCAGTACTTC
TRBV13	-	TRBD1	TRBJ2-6	CASSWGTGARANVLTF	TGTGCCAGCAGCTGGGGGACAGGAGCTAGGGCCAACGTCCTGACTTTC
TRBV7-2	once	TRBD2	TRBJ2-1	CASSPTGGTYNEQFF	TGTGCCAGCAGTCCCACGGGAGGCACCTACAATGAGCAGTTCTTC
TRBV6-6	-	-	TRBJ1-1	CASILKGGMRYTEAFF	TGTGCCAGCATTTTAAAAGGGGGAATGCGGTACACTGAAGCTTTCTTT
TRBV28	-	TRBD1	TRBJ1-1	CASSFFGTGVGVWGAFF	TGTGCCAGCAGTTTCTTTGGGACAGGGGTCGGGGTTTGGGGAGCTTTCTTT
TRBV5-1	-	TRBD1	TRBJ1-4	CASSSGTGGEKLFF	TGCGCCAGCAGCTCGGGGACAGGGGGTGAAAAACTGTTTTTT
TRBV4-1	once	TRBD2	TRBJ2-1	CASSQVGGRYNEQFF	TGCGCCAGCAGCCAAGTTGGCGGGAGGTACAATGAGCAGTTCTTC
TRBV1	-	-	TRBJ1-1	CTSSHPGTVNTEAFF	TGCACCAGCAGCCACCCCGGGACAGTGAACACTGAAGCTTTCTTT
TRBV4-3	-	TRBD2	TRBJ2-1	CASSQDPTSEISYNEQFF	TGCGCCAGCAGCCAAGATCCCACTAGCGAGATCTCCTACAATGAGCAGTTCTTC
TRBV9	-	-	TRBJ1-2	CASYSPSNYGYTF	TGTGCCTCCTACAGTCCCTCTAACTATGGCTACACCTTC
TRBV5-4	-	-	TRBJ1-1	CASSGGKNTEAFF	TGTGCCAGCAGCGGAGGGAAGAACACTGAAGCTTTCTTT